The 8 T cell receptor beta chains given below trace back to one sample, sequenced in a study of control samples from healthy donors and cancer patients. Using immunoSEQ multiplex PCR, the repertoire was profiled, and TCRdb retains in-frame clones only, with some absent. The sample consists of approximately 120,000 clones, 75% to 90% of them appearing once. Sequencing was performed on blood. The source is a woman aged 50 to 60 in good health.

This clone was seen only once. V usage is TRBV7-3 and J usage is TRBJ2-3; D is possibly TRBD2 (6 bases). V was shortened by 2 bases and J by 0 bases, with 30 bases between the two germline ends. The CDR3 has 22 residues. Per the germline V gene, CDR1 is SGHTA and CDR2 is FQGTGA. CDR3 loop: CASSLGLDFIGEDGGSTDTQYF. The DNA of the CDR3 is TGTGCCAGCAGCTTAGGCTTAGATTTCATAGGGGAGGACGGTGGAAGCACAGATACGCAGTATTTT.

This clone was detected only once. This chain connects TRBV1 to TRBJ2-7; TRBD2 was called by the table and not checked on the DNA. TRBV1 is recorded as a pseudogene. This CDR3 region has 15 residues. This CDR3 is CTSSQDGDCSYEQYV. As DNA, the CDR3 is TGCACCAGCAGCCAAGATGGAGACTGCTCCTACGAGCAGTACGTC.

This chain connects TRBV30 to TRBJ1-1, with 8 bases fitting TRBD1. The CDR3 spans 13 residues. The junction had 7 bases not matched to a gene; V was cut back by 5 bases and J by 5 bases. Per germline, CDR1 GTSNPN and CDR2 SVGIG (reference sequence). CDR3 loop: CAWAGNRGTEAFF. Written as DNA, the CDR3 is TGTGCCTGGGCCGGGAACAGGGGGACTGAAGCTTTCTTT.

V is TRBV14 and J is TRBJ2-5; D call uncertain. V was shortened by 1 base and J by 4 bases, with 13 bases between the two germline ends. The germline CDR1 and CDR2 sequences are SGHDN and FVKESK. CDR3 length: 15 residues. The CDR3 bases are TGTGCCAGCAGCCAAGTAGGCACGACCCGAGAGACCCAGTACTTC. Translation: CASSQVGTTRETQYF. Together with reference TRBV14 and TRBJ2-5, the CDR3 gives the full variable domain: EAGVTQFPSHSVIEKGQTVTLRCDPISGHDNLYWYRRVMGKEIKFLLHFVKESKQDESGMPNNRFLAERTGGTYSTLKVQPAELEDSGVYFCASSQVGTTRETQYFGPGTRLLVL.

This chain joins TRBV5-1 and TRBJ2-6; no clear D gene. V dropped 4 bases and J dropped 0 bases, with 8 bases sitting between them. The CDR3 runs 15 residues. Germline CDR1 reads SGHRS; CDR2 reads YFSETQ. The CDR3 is CASSPTGSGANVLTF. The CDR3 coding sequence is TGCGCCAGCAGCCCGACCGGCTCTGGGGCCAACGTCCTGACTTTC.

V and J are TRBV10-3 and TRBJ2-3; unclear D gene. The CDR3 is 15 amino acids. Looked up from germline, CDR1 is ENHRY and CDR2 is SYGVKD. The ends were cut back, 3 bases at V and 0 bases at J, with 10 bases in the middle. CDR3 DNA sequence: TGTGCCATCAGTGAAGTCGCCACTAGCACAGATACGCAGTATTTT. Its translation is CAISEVATSTDTQYF.

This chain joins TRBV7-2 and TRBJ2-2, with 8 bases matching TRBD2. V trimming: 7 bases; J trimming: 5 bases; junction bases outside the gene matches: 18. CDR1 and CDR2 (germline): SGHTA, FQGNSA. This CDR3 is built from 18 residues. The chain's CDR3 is CASTLHRGGLKLTGELFF. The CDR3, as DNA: TGTGCCAGCACCCTTCATCGGGGGGGCCTCAAATTGACCGGGGAGCTGTTTTTT.

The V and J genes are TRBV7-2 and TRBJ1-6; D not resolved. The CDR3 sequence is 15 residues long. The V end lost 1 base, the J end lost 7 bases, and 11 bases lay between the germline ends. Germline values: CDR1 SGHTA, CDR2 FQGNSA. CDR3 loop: CASSLVVGQNSPLHF. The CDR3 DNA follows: TGTGCCAGCAGCTTAGTGGTGGGTCAGAATTCACCCCTCCACTTT.